The TCR beta chain under discussion was sequenced for a study of cytomegalovirus exposure and HLA in healthy donors. Study conclusions and caveats: An observed cluster of highly shared sequence variants was recorded as a likely sequencing artifact.

Use of 60 Vbeta and 13 Jbeta primers characterized the PCR. Sequencing used immunoSEQ multiplex PCR; TCRdb keeps in-frame clones, though not all of them. The sample holds about 89,000 clones, roughly 86% seen once. Turning to this clone: The antigen is undetermined.

Material for sequencing was PBMCs. The sequence came from a man younger than 40 in good health and CMV-seropositive.

This CDR3 is CASSFLGAGELFF. The CDR3 DNA reads TGCGCCAGCAGCTTTCTAGGCGCCGGGGAGCTGTTTTTT. The V and J genes are TRBV5-1 and TRBJ2-2, with D hard to call. Between the trimmed V and J ends, which lost 2 bases and 6 bases, there was a span of 8 bases. CDR3 length: 13 amino acids. CDR1 and CDR2 (germline): SGHRS, YFSETQ.